The next 17 T cell receptor beta chains were all read from a single sample in a study of CD8+CD57+ T cells in acquired aplastic anemia. Both TCR beta VDJ combination and CDR3 sequence profiling were carried out. Genomic DNA was the template for this profiling. A single record per CDR3 protein comes from TCRdb applying MiXCR to the reads. This table has 110,000 or so distinct CDR3 sequences, 40% to 65% appearing once. Sequenced input: sorted CD4+, CD8+, or CD8+CD57+ T cells (not recorded which) from PBMCs. These receptors originate from a human donor in good health, serving as a control.

This clonotype occurred a few times. The chain carries TRBV25-1 and TRBJ2-7; D is possibly TRBD1 or TRBD2 (7 bases each). Germline-derived CDR1 and CDR2 are MGHDK and SYGVNS. Between the trimmed V and J ends, which lost 4 bases and 7 bases, there was a span of 20 bases. The length of the CDR3 is 15 residues. The CDR3 protein is CASSGGGQGDLEQYF. The DNA of the CDR3 is TGTGCCAGCAGTGGGGGGGGGCAGGGGGATCTTGAGCAGTACTTC.

Ten or more counts support this clonotype. The gene calls are TRBV19 and TRBJ1-2; D might be TRBD1 (6 bases). This CDR3 is built from 11 residues. Germline V CDR1 and CDR2: LNHDA, SQIVND (reference sequence). V was trimmed by 10 bases and J by 3 bases, leaving 9 bases between them. The CDR3 region has the DNA TGTGCCACCCACAGGGACTATGGCTACACCTTC. Protein: CATHRDYGYTF.

The V gene is TRBV7-2, the J gene TRBJ2-1; D is possibly TRBD1 (6 bases). V was cut by 5 bases and J by 0 bases, with 11 bases left in between. This CDR3 has 15 amino acids. Germline CDR1 reads SGHTA; CDR2 reads FQGNSA. The CDR3 reads CASSPDRSSYNEQFF. CDR3 nucleotides: TGTGCCAGCAGCCCCGACAGGAGCTCCTACAATGAGCAGTTCTTC.

The chain is built from TRBV4-1 and TRBJ2-5; D is possibly TRBD2 (7 bases). With 3 bases removed from V and 1 base from J, the gap between germline ends came to 15 bases. Germline V gene data show CDR1 as MGHRA and CDR2 as YSYEKL. The CDR3 extends over 16 amino acids. In DNA, the CDR3 is TGCGCCAGCAGCCAGGGGGGGGGGGGCCCCCAAGAGACCCAGTACTTC. Protein: CASSQGGGGPQETQYF.

A few counts support this clonotype. This chain uses TRBV15 with TRBJ2-5, with no clear D. CDR3 length equals 13 residues. V gave up 5 bases and J gave up 2 bases, with 9 bases separating them. Germline lookup yields CDR1 LNHNV and CDR2 YYDKDF (reference sequence). The CDR3 spells CATSGTAQETQYF. CDR3 nucleotides: TGTGCCACCAGCGGAACTGCGCAAGAGACCCAGTACTTC. The entire variable domain, with the rest obtained from reference TRBV15 and TRBJ2-5, is as follows: DAMVIQNPRYQVTQFGKPVTLSCSQTLNHNVMYWYQQKSSQAPKLLFHYYDKDFNNEADTPDNFQSRRPNTSFCFLDIRSPGLGDTAMYLCATSGTAQETQYFGPGTRLLVL.

The chain recombines TRBV27 with TRBJ2-3; unclear D gene. The CDR3 has 14 residues. Germline CDR1 is MNHEY and CDR2 is SMNVEV (reference sequence). Trimming removed 8 bases from V and 1 base from J, with 13 bases in between. CDR3 in amino acids: CASCSRSGTDTQYF. The DNA for the CDR3 is TGTGCCAGCTGCTCGCGTTCAGGCACAGATACGCAGTATTTT.

V and J are TRBV24-1 and TRBJ1-5; 7 bases fit TRBD1. V was clipped by 4 bases and J by 5 bases; unmatched bases: 7. The CDR3 is 15 amino acids. CDR1 KGHDR and CDR2 SFDVKD come from the germline V gene. In DNA, the CDR3 is TGTGCCACCAGTGACGCGGGACAGTACGATCAGCCCCAGCATTTT. This gives the protein CATSDAGQYDQPQHF.

The chain joins TRBV9 to TRBJ2-7, with a weak D call TRBD2 (6 bases). The CDR3 is 16 residues long. Between the trimmed V and J ends, which lost 0 bases and 3 bases, there was a span of 16 bases. Germline V CDR1 and CDR2: SGDLS, YYNGEE. The CDR3 is CASSVGSSSAVYEQYF. DNA for the CDR3: TGTGCCAGCAGCGTAGGTTCTTCTAGCGCCGTCTACGAGCAGTACTTC.

This clonotype was counted a single time. The chain uses TRBV10-3 and TRBJ1-1; D uncertain. This CDR3 comprises 11 residues. V gave up 6 bases and J gave up 2 bases, with 4 bases separating them. Germline assignment: CDR1 ENHRY and CDR2 SYGVKD. The CDR3 is CAISSNTEAFF. CDR3 sequence (DNA): TGTGCCATCAGCAGCAACACTGAAGCTTTCTTT.

This sequence joins TRBV5-3 and TRBJ1-1, with a tentative D call TRBD1 (5 bases). TRBV5-3 is recorded as an ORF, its role being uncertain. Trimming shortened V by 8 bases and J by 3 bases, and 14 bases separated the two germline ends. The CDR3 is 13 amino acids. CDR3 amino acids: CASSVARDTEAFF. Written as DNA, the CDR3 is TGTGCCAGCAGTGTGGCCAGGGACACTGAAGCTTTCTTT.

This clonotype was detected only a few times. This sequence joins TRBV30 and TRBJ1-5, with D possibly TRBD1 on 6 matching bases. Germline V CDR1 and CDR2: GTSNPN, SVGIG (reference sequence). The length of the CDR3 is 16 residues. Trimming stripped 2 bases from V and 3 bases from J, with 17 bases between. The CDR3 here is CAWSQSAGANNQPQHF. CDR3 sequence (DNA): TGTGCCTGGAGTCAGTCGGCAGGGGCAAACAATCAGCCCCAGCATTTT.

V gene TRBV19 combines with J gene TRBJ2-7, with D uncertain. V shed 6 bases and J shed 2 bases, with 11 bases lying between them. The CDR3 spans 13 residues. Germline lookup yields CDR1 LNHDA and CDR2 SQIVND (reference sequence). CDR3 amino acids: CASSEHLPYEQYF. CDR3 sequence (DNA): TGTGCCAGTAGCGAACATCTCCCCTACGAGCAGTACTTC.

This clonotype was seen repeatedly, ten times or more. The V call is TRBV7-3, the J call TRBJ2-7; D may be TRBD2 (6 bases). Per germline, CDR1 SGHTA and CDR2 FQGTGA. V lost 1 base to trimming and J lost 7 bases, with 17 bases between them. The CDR3 runs 15 residues. CDR3 protein: CASSLSSSGRLEQYF. As DNA, the CDR3 is TGTGCCAGCAGCTTAAGCTCGTCGGGGAGGCTGGAGCAGTACTTC.

The V gene is TRBV12-3 or TRBV12-4, the J gene TRBJ1-2; 7 nucleotides match TRBD1. CDR3 length: 12 amino acids. Trimming cost V 4 bases and J 7 bases; bases outside gene matches: 3. CDR3 residues: CASSSPGGGYTF. The CDR3 region has the DNA TGTGCCAGCAGTTCTCCAGGGGGTGGCTACACCTTC.

This clonotype appeared many times. CDR3 in DNA: TGTGCCAGCAGTTACGGGAATGAAGCTTTCTTT. Translation gives CASSYGNEAFF. V gene TRBV6-5 combines with J gene TRBJ1-1, with no clear D. The V gene lost 2 bases and the J gene lost 7 bases, with 5 bases spanning the gap. The germline V gene encodes CDR1 MNHEY and CDR2 SVGAGI. This CDR3 has 11 amino acids.

The chain joins TRBV11-2 to TRBJ1-5, with D hard to call. Germline CDR1 SGHAT, CDR2 FQNNGV. The CDR3 is 16 amino acids. Trimming pared 1 base from V and 2 bases from J, leaving 12 bases between. DNA of the CDR3: TGTGCCAGCAGCTTAGTACCATTAGAGGGCAATCAGCCCCAGCATTTT. Translating it yields CASSLVPLEGNQPQHF.

The rearrangement uses TRBV12-3 or TRBV12-4 and TRBJ2-7, with 9 bases lining up with TRBD1. With 3 bases clipped from V and 0 bases from J, the junction kept 3 bases outside the gene matches. This CDR3 has 15 residues. DNA of the CDR3: TGTGCCAGCAGTTTGGGGACAGGGCTCTCCTACGAGCAGTACTTC. Its protein is CASSLGTGLSYEQYF.